This T cell receptor beta chain was sequenced in a study of T-cell memory formation after mild COVID-19. Study-wide background: Clusters of TCRs were largely donor specific.

This clonotype occurred a few times. No antigen is known for it. Trimming stripped 3 bases from V and 3 bases from J, with 9 bases between. Per the germline V gene, CDR1 is SEHNR and CDR2 is FQNEAQ (reference sequence). There are 13 residues in the CDR3. Findings and limits, study-wide: Mostly located in CM and EM were contracting CD4+ clones, with contracting CD8+ clones located in EMRA. Prior to infection, memory already included some responding clones, suggesting cross-reactive memory joined.

Sample barcodes and UMIs were carried by the TCR alpha and TCR beta cDNA libraries that 5'RACE generated with constant-segment primers. TCRdb ran MiXCR on the 5' RACE reads and lists one entry per CDR3 protein. In the table there are roughly 52,000 distinct CDR3 sequences, roughly 9.5% of which are singletons. The chain employs TRBV7-9 and TRBJ2-7; D is ambiguous. The sequence came from a young man who had mild COVID-19 (a few samples of this study predate the infection). Cell type and time point are not known. Sequenced material: PBMCs or a T cell subset sorted from them (not recorded which). This chain's CDR3 is CASSFGSSYEQYV. The CDR3 DNA follows: TGTGCCAGCAGCTTTGGGTCCAGCTACGAGCAGTACGTC.